What follows describes a single T cell receptor beta chain. This sample was included in a study of blood T cell repertoires in COVID-19. TCRdb's copy holds only in-frame clones and misses some; the assay was immunoSEQ multiplex PCR. The table includes about 370,000 clones, about 90% detected once. The germline V gene encodes CDR1 LNHDA and CDR2 SQIVND (reference sequence). J was trimmed by 7 bases and V by 5 bases; bases with no gene match: 7. This CDR3 has 15 amino acids. The sequence was obtained from a woman in her twenties or thirties with COVID-19, enrolled during active disease. V usage is TRBV19 and J usage is TRBJ1-4; 10 bases align to TRBD1. Sequenced input: peripheral blood. DNA for the CDR3: TGTGCCAGTAGTCTTGGACAGGGGGAACGTGAAAAACTGTTTTTT. Its translation is CASSLGQGEREKLFF. Filled out from reference TRBV19 and TRBJ1-4, the complete variable domain reads DGGITQSPKYLFRKEGQNVTLSCEQNLNHDAMYWYRQDPGQGLRLIYYSQIVNDFQKGDIAEGYSVSREKKESFPLTVTSAQKNPTAFYLCASSLGQGEREKLFFGSGTQLSVL.